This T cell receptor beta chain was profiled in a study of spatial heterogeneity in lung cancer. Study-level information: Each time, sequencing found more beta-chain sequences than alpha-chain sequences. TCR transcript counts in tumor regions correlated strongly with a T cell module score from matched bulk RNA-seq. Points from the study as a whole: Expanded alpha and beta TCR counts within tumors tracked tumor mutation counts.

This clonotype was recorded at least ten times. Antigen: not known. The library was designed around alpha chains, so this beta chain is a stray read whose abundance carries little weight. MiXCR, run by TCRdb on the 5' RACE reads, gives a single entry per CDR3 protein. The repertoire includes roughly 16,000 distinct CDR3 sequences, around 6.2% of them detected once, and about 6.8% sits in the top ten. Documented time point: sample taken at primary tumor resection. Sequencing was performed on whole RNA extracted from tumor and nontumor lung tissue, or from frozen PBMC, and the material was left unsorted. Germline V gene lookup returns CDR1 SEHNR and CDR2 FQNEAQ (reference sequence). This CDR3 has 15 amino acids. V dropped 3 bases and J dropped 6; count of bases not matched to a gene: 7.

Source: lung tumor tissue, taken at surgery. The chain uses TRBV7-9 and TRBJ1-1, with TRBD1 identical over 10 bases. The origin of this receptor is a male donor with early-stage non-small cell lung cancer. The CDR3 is CASSFVRQGAAEAFF. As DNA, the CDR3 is TGTGCCAGCAGCTTCGTTCGACAGGGGGCGGCTGAAGCTTTCTTT.